Reported below is one T cell receptor (beta chain). Its antigen is currently not known. Base qualities are not at hand, and no much larger clone is one base apart. The sample belongs to a study of technical replicates of blood from a few donors (dated by TCRdb to the late 2010s). Library preparation was by the immunoSEQ multiplex PCR assay. The table was pulled from immuneACCESS by TCRdb, which kept in-frame rearrangements only. Such tables lose some clones; where checked, under half of the loss comes from unresolved V genes, and the rest has no known cause. In this sample the table shows fewer than 100,000 clones, approximately 96% of which occur a single time. Around 0.2% of the sample is taken by the ten largest. The CDR3 spans 17 residues, from the cysteine through the phenylalanine. This entry keeps only the CDR3 DNA: 51 bases, framed from base 1. From the germline V gene (reference sequence), CDR1 is SGHNT and CDR2 is YYREEE. V trim: 3 bases; J trim: 1 base; unmatched bases: 6.

This TCR was sampled from a human donor in good health. The chain is assembled from TRBV5-4 and TRBJ2-7; 14 junctional bases match TRBD2. The sequenced sample was T cells isolated from PBMCs. The CDR3 has the sequence CASSWGLAGDSSYEQYF. DNA sequence: TGTGCCAGCAGCTGGGGACTAGCGGGAGATTCGTCCTACGAGCAGTACTTC.